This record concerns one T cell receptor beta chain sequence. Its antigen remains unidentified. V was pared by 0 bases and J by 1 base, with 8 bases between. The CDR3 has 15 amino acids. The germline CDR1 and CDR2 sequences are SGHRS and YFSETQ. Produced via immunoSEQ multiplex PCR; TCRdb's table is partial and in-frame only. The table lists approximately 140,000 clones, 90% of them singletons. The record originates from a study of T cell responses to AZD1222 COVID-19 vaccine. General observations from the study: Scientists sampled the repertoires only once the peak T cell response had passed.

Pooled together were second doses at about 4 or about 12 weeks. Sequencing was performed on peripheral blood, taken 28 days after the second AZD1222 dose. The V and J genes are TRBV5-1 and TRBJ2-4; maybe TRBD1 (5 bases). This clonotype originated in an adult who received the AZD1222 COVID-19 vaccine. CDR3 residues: CASSLEQAAKNIQYF. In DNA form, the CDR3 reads TGCGCCAGCAGCTTGGAACAGGCGGCCAAAAACATTCAGTACTTC.